This TCR beta chain was recovered during a study of blood T cell repertoires in COVID-19. Study at large: In each case, the material was cDNA or gDNA derived from T cells, B-cell-depleted T cells, or PBMCs.

Per the original methods: Amplification of reference gene primers provided the estimated nucleated cell counts. TCRdb keeps only in-frame clones here, not all; method: immunoSEQ multiplex PCR. V and J calls and clone size are copied from that table; D and trimming were computed from the DNA. The sample carries hundreds of thousands of clones, around 90% recorded once. In germline, CDR1 is SGDLS, CDR2 YYNGEE. CDR3 size: 17 residues. Trimming removed 4 bases from V and 5 bases from J; junction bases left unmatched: 11. This chain joins TRBV9 and TRBJ1-5; 11 positions match TRBD1. Sequenced: peripheral blood. This receptor was taken from a middle-aged man with acute or convalescent COVID-19. CDR3 protein: CASSPGTGGWGYQPQHF. For the CDR3, the DNA is TGTGCCAGCAGCCCCGGGACAGGGGGATGGGGGTATCAGCCCCAGCATTTT.